This TCR beta chain was retrieved from a study of OX40 agonist ivuxolimab in advanced cancers. V was clipped by 4 bases and J by 4 bases; unmatched bases: 8. Germline assignment: CDR1 SGHDN and CDR2 FVKESK. This CDR3 contains 16 residues. Clones were sequenced by immunoSEQ multiplex PCR, and TCRdb holds only the in-frame ones, with some missing. The table shows about 70,000 clones, with approximately 90% occurring only once. Peripheral blood came from all dose cohorts at three timepoints. The V and J genes are TRBV14 and TRBJ2-1; 9 bases are a match to TRBD2. This sequence was found in an adult with an advanced solid tumor such as melanoma, head and neck, liver or kidney cancer. The sequencing used CD4+ or CD8+ T cells sorted from blood, collected in a trial of the OX40 agonist ivuxolimab. The CDR3 nucleotides are TGTGCCAGCAGCCGAATCCTAGCGGGGTTATACAATGAGCAGTTCTTC. Protein sequence: CASSRILAGLYNEQFF.